The TCR beta chain described here comes from a study of OX40 agonist ivuxolimab in advanced cancers. Profiling relied on immunoSEQ multiplex PCR, and the TCRdb table lists in-frame clones only, not all of them. Of more than 45,000 clones listed, roughly 80% are singletons. Here the sequenced sample was CD4+ or CD8+ T cells sorted from blood, taken in a trial of the OX40 agonist ivuxolimab. This TCR came from an adult with an advanced solid tumor such as melanoma, head and neck, liver or kidney cancer.

Written as DNA, the CDR3 is TGTGCCAGCAGCGTAACCAGGAGCACAGATACGCAGTATTTT. This encodes CASSVTRSTDTQYF. This sequence joins TRBV9 and TRBJ2-3; unclear D gene. V gave up 1 base and J gave up 0 bases, with 6 bases separating them. CDR3 length: 14 amino acids. Germline V gene data show CDR1 as SGDLS and CDR2 as YYNGEE.